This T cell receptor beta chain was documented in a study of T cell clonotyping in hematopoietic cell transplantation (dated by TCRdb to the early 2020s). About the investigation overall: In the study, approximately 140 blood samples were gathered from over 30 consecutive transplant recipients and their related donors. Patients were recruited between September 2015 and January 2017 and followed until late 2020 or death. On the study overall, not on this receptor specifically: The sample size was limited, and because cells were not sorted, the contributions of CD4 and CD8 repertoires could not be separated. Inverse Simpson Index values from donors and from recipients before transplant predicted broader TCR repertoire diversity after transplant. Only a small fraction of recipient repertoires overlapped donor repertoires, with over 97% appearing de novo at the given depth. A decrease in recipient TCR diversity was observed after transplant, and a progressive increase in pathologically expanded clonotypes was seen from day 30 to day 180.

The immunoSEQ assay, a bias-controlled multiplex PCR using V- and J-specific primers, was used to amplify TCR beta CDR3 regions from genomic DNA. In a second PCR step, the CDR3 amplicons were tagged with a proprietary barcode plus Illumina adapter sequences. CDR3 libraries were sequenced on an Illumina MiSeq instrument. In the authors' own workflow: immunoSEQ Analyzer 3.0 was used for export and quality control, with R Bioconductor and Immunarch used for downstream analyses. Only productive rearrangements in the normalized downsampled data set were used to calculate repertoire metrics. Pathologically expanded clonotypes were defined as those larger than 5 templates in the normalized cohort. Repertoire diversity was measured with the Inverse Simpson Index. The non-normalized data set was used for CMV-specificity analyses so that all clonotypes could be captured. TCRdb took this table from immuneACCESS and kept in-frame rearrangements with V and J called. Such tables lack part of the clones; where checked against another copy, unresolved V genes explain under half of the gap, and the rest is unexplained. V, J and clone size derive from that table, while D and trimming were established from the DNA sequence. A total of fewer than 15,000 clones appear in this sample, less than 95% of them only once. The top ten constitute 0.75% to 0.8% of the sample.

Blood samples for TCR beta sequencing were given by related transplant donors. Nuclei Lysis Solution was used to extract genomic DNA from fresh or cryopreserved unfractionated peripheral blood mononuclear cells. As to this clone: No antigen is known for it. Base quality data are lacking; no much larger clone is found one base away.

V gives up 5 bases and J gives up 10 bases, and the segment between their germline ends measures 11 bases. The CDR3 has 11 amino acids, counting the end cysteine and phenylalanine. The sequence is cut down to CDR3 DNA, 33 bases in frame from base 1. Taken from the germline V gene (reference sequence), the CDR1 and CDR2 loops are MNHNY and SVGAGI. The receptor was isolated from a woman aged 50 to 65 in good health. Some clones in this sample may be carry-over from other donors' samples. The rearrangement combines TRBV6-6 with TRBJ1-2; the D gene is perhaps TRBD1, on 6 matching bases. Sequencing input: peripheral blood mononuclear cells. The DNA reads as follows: TGTGCCAGCAGTCACAGGGACTCCTACACCTTC. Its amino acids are CASSHRDSYTF.